This T cell receptor (beta chain) was sequenced during a study of blood T cell repertoires in COVID-19. Study at large: COVID-19 samples from acute and convalescent phases originated in the United States, Italy and Spain. PBMCs, B-cell-depleted T cells, or T cells provided the cDNA or gDNA that made up the material.

Germline loops: CDR1 LGHNA, CDR2 YSLEER. CDR3 length equals 14 residues. V lost 0 bases, J lost 5 bases, and 8 bases lay in between. Authors' methods: Reference gene primers were amplified, and this amplification served to estimate nucleated cell counts. Produced via immunoSEQ multiplex PCR; TCRdb's table is partial and in-frame only. D and trimming come from the DNA, and the V and J calls and clone size come from that table. The table shows 250,000 to 350,000 clones, with 70% to 85% occurring only once. Seattle participants joined during active infection and were tracked over time. The TCR comes from a human donor with COVID-19, enrolled during active disease. The donor label of this sample is uncertain. The gene calls are TRBV4-3 and TRBJ2-1; D uncertain. The material sequenced was peripheral blood. This CDR3 is CASSQDISNNEQFF. CDR3 nucleotides: TGCGCCAGCAGCCAAGATATTAGCAACAATGAGCAGTTCTTC.